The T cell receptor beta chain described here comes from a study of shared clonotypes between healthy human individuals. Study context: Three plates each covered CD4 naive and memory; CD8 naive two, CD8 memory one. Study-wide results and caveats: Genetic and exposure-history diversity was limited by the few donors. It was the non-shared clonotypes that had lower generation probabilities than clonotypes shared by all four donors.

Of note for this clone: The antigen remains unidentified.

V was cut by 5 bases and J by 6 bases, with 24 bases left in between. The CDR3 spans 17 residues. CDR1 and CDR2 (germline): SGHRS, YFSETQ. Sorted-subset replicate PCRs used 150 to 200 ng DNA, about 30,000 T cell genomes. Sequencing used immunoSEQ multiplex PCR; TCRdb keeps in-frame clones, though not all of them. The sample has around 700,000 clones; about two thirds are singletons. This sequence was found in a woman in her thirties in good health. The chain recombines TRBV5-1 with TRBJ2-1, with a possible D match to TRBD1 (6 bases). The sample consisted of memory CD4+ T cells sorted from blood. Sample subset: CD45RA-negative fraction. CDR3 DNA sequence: TGCGCCAGCAGGCAGGGAACGGGCGGAAGAGGGGGCAATGAGCAGTTCTTC. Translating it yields CASRQGTGGRGGNEQFF.